A selection of T cell receptor beta chains follows, all from one sample in a study of cytomegalovirus exposure and HLA in healthy donors. Using immunoSEQ multiplex PCR, the repertoire was profiled, and TCRdb retains in-frame clones only, with some absent. This sample has 210,000 or so clones, with roughly 76% found just once. Sequenced input: PBMCs. The receptors were gathered from a woman aged 25 to 45 in good health and CMV-seropositive. Both conserved end residues are part of each CDR3. Fields, in order: D gene, CDR3 length, clone size, J gene, V gene, CDR3 DNA, CDR3 protein. A D gene is named only where the DNA matches it firmly. Size tells how often a clone was seen (once, few, many) or the class of an expanded clone, and some rows leave it out.

D gene: TRBD1
CDR3 length: 15
clone size: -
J gene: TRBJ1-1
V gene: TRBV28
CDR3 DNA: TGTGCCAGCAGTTTAGTGCCAGGGGGCCACACTGAAGCTTTCTTT
CDR3 protein: CASSLVPGGHTEAFF

D gene: TRBD2
CDR3 length: 13
clone size: -
J gene: TRBJ2-1
V gene: TRBV28
CDR3 DNA: TGTGCCAGCAGTCTAGCGGGGGGGAATGAGCAGTTCTTC
CDR3 protein: CASSLAGGNEQFF

D gene: -
CDR3 length: 19
clone size: -
J gene: TRBJ2-2
V gene: TRBV4-1
CDR3 DNA: TGCGCCAGCAGCCAAGGGCGCCGGGACATCTTCTTGAACACCGGGGAGCTGTTTTTT
CDR3 protein: CASSQGRRDIFLNTGELFF

D gene: -
CDR3 length: 12
clone size: -
J gene: TRBJ2-2
V gene: TRBV6-5
CDR3 DNA: TGTGCCAGCAGCAAACAGGCCGGGGAGCTGTTTTTT
CDR3 protein: CASSKQAGELFF

D gene: -
CDR3 length: 13
clone size: once
J gene: TRBJ2-1
V gene: TRBV7-3
CDR3 DNA: TGTGCCAGCAGTCTGACTAGAGACAGTGAGCAGTTCTTC
CDR3 protein: CASSLTRDSEQFF

D gene: -
CDR3 length: 13
clone size: -
J gene: TRBJ1-1
V gene: TRBV11-3
CDR3 DNA: TGTGCCAGCAGCTTTCAGATCGACACTGAAGCTTTCTTT
CDR3 protein: CASSFQIDTEAFF

D gene: TRBD2
CDR3 length: 15
clone size: -
J gene: TRBJ2-6
V gene: TRBV7-2
CDR3 DNA: TGTGCCACCTCAGAGCGGGAGGGTGGGGCCAACGTCCTGACTTTC
CDR3 protein: CATSEREGGANVLTF

D gene: -
CDR3 length: 14
clone size: -
J gene: TRBJ2-6
V gene: TRBV7-8
CDR3 DNA: TGTGCCAGCCGACAAGCCTCTGGGGCCAACGTCCTGACTTTC
CDR3 protein: CASRQASGANVLTF

D gene: -
CDR3 length: 12
clone size: -
J gene: TRBJ1-1
V gene: TRBV28
CDR3 DNA: TGTGCCAGCGTGTCCTTGAACACTGAAGCTTTCTTT
CDR3 protein: CASVSLNTEAFF

D gene: -
CDR3 length: 15
clone size: -
J gene: TRBJ2-1
V gene: TRBV2
CDR3 DNA: TGTGCCAGCTCACCATTGGGCTATCTAACGGATGAGCAGTTCTTC
CDR3 protein: CASSPLGYLTDEQFF

D gene: -
CDR3 length: 14
clone size: once
J gene: TRBJ1-4
V gene: TRBV6-6
CDR3 DNA: TGTGCCAGCAGCCCCGGGAGAGCTAATGAAAAACTGTTTTTT
CDR3 protein: CASSPGRANEKLFF

D gene: -
CDR3 length: 14
clone size: -
J gene: TRBJ2-1
V gene: TRBV7-7
CDR3 DNA: TGTGCTAGCAGCTTAGGGCTAGAAAAAGATGAGCAGTTCTTC
CDR3 protein: CASSLGLEKDEQFF

D gene: -
CDR3 length: 15
clone size: -
J gene: TRBJ1-5
V gene: TRBV7-9
CDR3 DNA: TGTGCCAGCAGCTTAATGGGGGCCTCCAATCAGCCCCAGCATTTT
CDR3 protein: CASSLMGASNQPQHF

D gene: TRBD2
CDR3 length: 16
clone size: -
J gene: TRBJ2-1
V gene: TRBV7-8
CDR3 DNA: TGTGCCAGCAGCATACAACTAGCGGGGGGGCTCAATGAGCAGTTCTTC
CDR3 protein: CASSIQLAGGLNEQFF

D gene: -
CDR3 length: 12
clone size: -
J gene: TRBJ2-1
V gene: TRBV2
CDR3 DNA: TGTGCCAGCGGAGGAGTCGACAATGAGCAGTTCTTC
CDR3 protein: CASGGVDNEQFF

D gene: -
CDR3 length: 16
clone size: -
J gene: TRBJ2-2
V gene: TRBV9
CDR3 DNA: TGTGCCAGCAGCGTAGACGGGTCCAGGGGAACCGGGGAGCTGTTTTTT
CDR3 protein: CASSVDGSRGTGELFF

D gene: TRBD2
CDR3 length: 16
clone size: once
J gene: TRBJ2-5
V gene: TRBV19
CDR3 DNA: TGTGCCAGTAGTACCGGACTAGGCCACTTCCAAGAGACCCAGTACTTC
CDR3 protein: CASSTGLGHFQETQYF

D gene: -
CDR3 length: 14
clone size: -
J gene: TRBJ1-6
V gene: TRBV7-9
CDR3 DNA: TGTGCCAGCAGCCCATCAGGGCAGAATTCACCCCTCCACTTT
CDR3 protein: CASSPSGQNSPLHF

D gene: TRBD1
CDR3 length: 15
clone size: -
J gene: TRBJ1-3
V gene: TRBV5-8
CDR3 DNA: TGTGCCAGCAGCTTGGAGGGGGCTTCTGGAAACACCATATATTTT
CDR3 protein: CASSLEGASGNTIYF

D gene: -
CDR3 length: 12
clone size: -
J gene: TRBJ2-1
V gene: TRBV5-4
CDR3 DNA: TGTGCCAGCAGCCCCAGTTACAATGAGCAGTTCTTC
CDR3 protein: CASSPSYNEQFF